What follows are 27 T cell receptor beta chains derived from one specimen sequenced in a study of blood T cell repertoires in COVID-19. The assay was immunoSEQ multiplex PCR, and TCRdb's table has in-frame clones only and misses some. This sample carries about 64,000 clones, approximately 90% of them seen once, and the ten largest clones take under 4%. The sequenced sample was peripheral blood. The receptors derive from a man aged 50-59 years with active COVID-19.

The gene calls are TRBV19 and TRBJ2-7; tentatively, D is TRBD1 (5 bases). Germline V gene data show CDR1 as LNHDA and CDR2 as SQIVND (reference sequence). V was pared by 2 bases and J by 2 bases, with 13 bases between. The CDR3 spans 15 residues. The CDR3 DNA reads TGTGCCAGTAGTATAAAACTGACAGACACCTACGAGCAGTACTTC. This codes for CASSIKLTDTYEQYF.

The chain recombines TRBV9 with TRBJ2-2; 8 nucleotides line up with TRBD2. V trimming: 7 bases; J trimming: 0 bases; junction bases outside the gene matches: 8. The germline CDR1 and CDR2 sequences are SGDLS and YYNGEE. The CDR3 contains 16 residues. CDR3 in DNA: TGTGCCAGCTTGCGGGGGGCCGCCGCGAACACCGGGGAGCTGTTTTTT. Translated: CASLRGAAANTGELFF.

This chain links TRBV7-3 with TRBJ2-7, with D possibly TRBD2 on 6 matching bases. Deletions cut 5 bases from V and 2 bases from J, with 16 bases between. This CDR3 comprises 15 residues. Germline CDR1 and CDR2: SGHTA and FQGTGA. Here the CDR3 reads CASSRTGVGPYEQYF. DNA for the CDR3: TGTGCCAGCAGCCGAACGGGGGTAGGTCCCTACGAGCAGTACTTC.

This chain uses TRBV6-6 with TRBJ2-7; 10 nucleotides agree with TRBD2. The CDR3 is 16 residues long. Germline CDR1 and CDR2: MNHNY and SVGAGI (reference sequence). J lost 1 base, V lost 4 bases, and 7 bases had no gene match. The chain's CDR3 is CASSSVSGRYSYEQYF. The CDR3, as DNA: TGTGCCAGCAGTTCCGTTAGCGGGAGGTATTCCTACGAGCAGTACTTC.

The rearrangement links TRBV6-5 to TRBJ1-2, with a tentative D call TRBD1 (6 bases). Trimming stripped 7 bases from V and 2 bases from J, with 17 bases between. The germline V gene encodes CDR1 MNHEY and CDR2 SVGAGI. The CDR3 extends over 15 amino acids. CDR3 residues: CASTDPTTGNYGYTF. The CDR3 bases are TGTGCCAGCACCGACCCTACTACAGGGAACTATGGCTACACCTTC.

The chain employs TRBV5-1 and TRBJ2-2; maybe TRBD1 (6 bases). The CDR3 is 16 amino acids. With 4 bases removed from V and 1 base from J, the gap between germline ends came to 14 bases. The germline V gene has CDR1 SGHRS and CDR2 YFSETQ. CDR3 protein: CASSPTGKGNTGELFF. DNA for the CDR3: TGCGCCAGCAGCCCTACAGGGAAGGGGAACACCGGGGAGCTGTTTTTT.

This chain joins TRBV6-5 and TRBJ1-4; D perhaps matches TRBD1 (5 bases). The CDR3 totals 14 residues. Germline CDR1 and CDR2: MNHEY and SVGAGI. Trimming shortened V by 8 bases and J by 8 bases, and 18 bases separated the two germline ends. The CDR3 spells CASGLPGLIEKLFF. For the CDR3, the DNA is TGTGCCAGCGGCCTCCCGGGACTAATAGAAAAACTGTTTTTT.

The chain employs TRBV7-2 and TRBJ2-3; D is perhaps TRBD2 (6 bases). Per the germline V gene, CDR1 is SGHTA and CDR2 is FQGNSA. CDR3 length: 14 amino acids. V dropped 3 bases and J dropped 4 bases, with 11 bases sitting between them. The CDR3 DNA reads TGTGCCAGCAGCTTTGTACCGGGGGCAGATACGCAGTATTTT. Its translation: CASSFVPGADTQYF.

This clone was recorded once. The chain links TRBV5-4 to TRBJ2-7, with a possible D match to TRBD2 (6 bases). V gave up 4 bases and J gave up 3 bases, with 11 bases separating them. This CDR3 contains 13 residues. Germline V gives CDR1 SGHNT, CDR2 YYREEE (reference sequence). CDR3 amino acids: CASSRDWNYEQYF. The CDR3 region has the DNA TGTGCCAGCAGCAGGGACTGGAACTACGAGCAGTACTTC.

The J gene is TRBJ1-2, the V gene TRBV28, with unresolved D. The V gene lost 5 bases and the J gene lost 6 bases, with 16 bases spanning the gap. Germline V gene data show CDR1 as MDHEN and CDR2 as SYDVKM. CDR3 length: 14 amino acids. The CDR3 loop is CASSHPELGNGYTF. CDR3 sequence (DNA): TGTGCCAGCAGTCACCCGGAGTTAGGAAATGGCTACACCTTC.

The rearrangement joins TRBV7-2 to TRBJ2-1; 15 bases agree with TRBD2. Germline CDR1 SGHTA, CDR2 FQGNSA. The CDR3 is 16 residues long. J was trimmed by 4 bases and V by 4 bases; bases with no gene match: 2. The CDR3 here is CASSWTSGREYNEQFF. The CDR3 nucleotides read TGTGCCAGCAGCTGGACTAGCGGGAGGGAGTACAATGAGCAGTTCTTC. The complete variable domain, with remaining parts taken from reference TRBV7-2 and TRBJ2-1, reads GAGVSQSPSNKVTEKGKDVELRCDPISGHTALYWYRQSLGQGLEFLIYFQGNSAPDKSGLPSDRFSAERTGGSVSTLTIQRTQQEDSAVYLCASSWTSGREYNEQFFGPGTRLTVL.

The rearrangement uses TRBV7-9 and TRBJ2-7; unclear D gene. The CDR3 totals 12 residues. Germline V gene lookup returns CDR1 SEHNR and CDR2 FQNEAQ (reference sequence). Between the trimmed V and J ends, which lost 5 bases and 2 bases, there was a span of 7 bases. This CDR3 reads CASSPETYEQYF. For the CDR3, the DNA is TGTGCCAGCAGCCCGGAGACCTACGAGCAGTACTTC.

The chain employs TRBV28 and TRBJ2-7, with D possibly matching TRBD2 (5 bases). The CDR3 has 11 residues. Germline CDR1 reads MDHEN; CDR2 reads SYDVKM. Deletions cut 6 bases from V and 6 bases from J, with 9 bases between. CDR3 sequence: CASREVGEQYF. CDR3 coding DNA: TGTGCCAGCAGGGAGGTGGGCGAGCAGTACTTC.

The gene calls are TRBV7-2 and TRBJ1-3; 8 positions match TRBD1. V shed 2 bases and J 8 bases; nucleotides not matched to a gene: 2. Germline V CDR1 and CDR2: SGHTA, FQGNSA. This CDR3 contains 13 residues. CDR3 residues: CASSLSQGDTIYF. CDR3 nucleotide sequence: TGTGCCAGCAGCTTATCACAGGGGGACACCATATATTTT.

The chain recombines TRBV5-4 with TRBJ2-7; 8 bases map to TRBD1. Germline CDR1 and CDR2: SGHNT and YYREEE (reference sequence). The CDR3 length is 16 residues. Losses at the gene ends were 0 bases for V and 3 bases for J; bases not matched to a gene: 8. The CDR3 coding sequence is TGTGCCAGCAGCTTGGGGACAGGGTATTATGTCTACGAGCAGTACTTC. Protein sequence: CASSLGTGYYVYEQYF.

V and J are TRBV4-3 and TRBJ2-5; TRBD1 aligns across 9 bases. Germline V lookup: CDR1 LGHNA, CDR2 YSLEER. The CDR3 sequence is 13 residues long. Losses at the gene ends were 4 bases for V and 5 bases for J; bases not matched to a gene: 2. CDR3 loop: CASSRDRGETQYF. The CDR3 nucleotides are TGCGCCAGCAGCCGAGACAGGGGGGAGACCCAGTACTTC.

This rearrangement joins TRBV7-9 to TRBJ1-2, with 12 bases matching TRBD1. Germline values: CDR1 SEHNR, CDR2 FQNEAQ (reference sequence). V shed 3 bases and J 8 bases; nucleotides not matched to a gene: 16. There are 18 residues in the CDR3. The CDR3 region has the DNA TGTGCCAGCAGCTTCCGTACCGGGACAGGGGGCGCGCAGGGCGGCTACACCTTC. As protein: CASSFRTGTGGAQGGYTF.

The genes are TRBV5-4 and TRBJ1-6; 9 nucleotides line up with TRBD1. J gave up 8 bases and V 4 bases, and 4 bases lay outside the gene matches. The CDR3 covers 14 residues. Germline CDR1 reads SGHNT; CDR2 reads YYREEE (reference sequence). CDR3 nucleotide sequence: TGTGCCAGCAGCAAACAGGGGGCTGATTCACCCCTCCACTTT. Its translation is CASSKQGADSPLHF.

As to this clone: One end of the junction is discordant with germline, which a read error may explain. The V and J genes are TRBV7-7 and TRBJ2-1, with D possibly TRBD1 on 5 matching bases. Germline lookup yields CDR1 SSHAT and CDR2 FNYEAQ (reference sequence). This CDR3 comprises 13 residues. Here the CDR3 DNA reads TGTGCTAGCAGTCAGGACACCCGTTATGAGCAGTTCTTC. It yields the protein CASSQDTRYEQFF.

DNA of the CDR3: TGTGCCAGCAGCCGAGGGACTAGCGAGAACACCGGGGAGCTGTTTTTT. Translated, it gives CASSRGTSENTGELFF. This chain joins TRBV4-2 and TRBJ2-2, with TRBD2 identical over 10 bases. The trim removed 4 bases at V and 1 base at J, leaving 3 bases unmatched. Germline CDR1 LGHNA, CDR2 YNFKEQ. The CDR3 loop spans 16 amino acids.

J is TRBJ2-7 and V is TRBV5-6, with 9 bases identical to TRBD2. V gave up 4 bases and J gave up 1 base; unmatched junction bases: 6. The CDR3 length is 15 residues. Per germline, CDR1 SGHDT and CDR2 YYEEEE. The CDR3 spells CASSPGLAISYEQYF. The DNA of the CDR3 is TGTGCCAGCAGCCCAGGACTAGCGATATCCTACGAGCAGTACTTC.

The V call is TRBV28, the J call TRBJ1-1; D ambiguous. CDR3 size: 15 residues. V gave up 1 base and J gave up 4 bases, with 13 bases separating them. Germline loops: CDR1 MDHEN, CDR2 SYDVKM. The DNA for the CDR3 is TGTGCCAGCAGTTTATTACGTTCGAGTGCCACTGAAGCTTTCTTT. Amino acid sequence: CASSLLRSSATEAFF.

In its sample, this clone was seen a few times. The rearrangement joins TRBV6-2 or TRBV6-3 to TRBJ1-1, with 8 bases identical to TRBD1. This CDR3 is built from 14 residues. V lost 5 bases and J lost 5; bases outside the gene matches: 7. Germline lookup yields CDR1 MNHEY and CDR2 SVGEGT. The CDR3: CASSRQGSWTEAFF. In DNA form, the CDR3 reads TGTGCCAGCAGTCGACAGGGGAGTTGGACTGAAGCTTTCTTT.

V is TRBV19 and J is TRBJ1-1; TRBD1 might be the D (6 bases). The CDR3 consists of 15 residues. Between the trimmed V and J ends, which lost 5 bases and 11 bases, there was a span of 24 bases. Germline V gene data show CDR1 as LNHDA and CDR2 as SQIVND (reference sequence). The DNA for the CDR3 is TGTGCCAGTAGTGTCGACAGCGGGGGGCTTTCAGGTGCTTTCTTT. Its translation is CASSVDSGGLSGAFF.

This clone was observed once. This chain joins TRBV18 and TRBJ1-1; no reliable D call. The V end was cut by 2 bases, the J end by 5 bases, with 6 bases between. Germline V gene sequence: CDR1 KGHSH, CDR2 LQKENI. The CDR3 spans 12 residues. The CDR3 DNA sequence: TGTGCCAGCTCACCAGGGGAGACTGAAGCTTTCTTT. Amino acids: CASSPGETEAFF.

This chain links TRBV5-6 with TRBJ2-1; 9 nucleotides line up with TRBD1. CDR1 SGHDT and CDR2 YYEEEE come from the germline V gene. This CDR3 is built from 14 residues. Trimming cost V 3 bases and J 9 bases; bases outside gene matches: 7. The CDR3 coding sequence is TGTGCCAGCAGCTACGGGACAGGGCTCGTTGAGCAGTTCTTC. This gives the protein CASSYGTGLVEQFF.

The chain has TRBV5-1 and TRBJ1-1; D perhaps matches TRBD1 (5 bases). This CDR3 contains 15 residues. The V and J ends lost 3 bases and 7 bases respectively, with 19 bases between them. CDR1 and CDR2 (germline): SGHRS, YFSETQ. The CDR3 sequence: CASSYAVGQGDEAFF. DNA of the CDR3: TGCGCCAGCAGCTACGCCGTGGGGCAGGGTGATGAAGCTTTCTTT.